This T cell receptor beta chain was identified during a study of blood T cell repertoires in COVID-19. At the level of the study: Sites across the United States, Italy and Spain contributed samples from acute and convalescent COVID-19.

Assay used: immunoSEQ multiplex PCR; TCRdb lists only in-frame clones, some missing. The sample gives under 250,000 clones, about 78% of which show up once; 5.5% is in the top ten. In germline, CDR1 is SGHVS, CDR2 FQNEAQ. This CDR3 has 14 residues. J was trimmed by 4 bases and V by 5 bases; bases with no gene match: 5. The receptor's source is a woman aged 65 to 85 with acute or convalescent COVID-19. Material: peripheral blood. The chain uses TRBV7-8 and TRBJ1-2, with 9 bases aligning to TRBD1. CDR3 nucleotides: TGTGCCAGCAGCCAAGGACAGGGGAGCTATGGCTACACCTTC. Residues: CASSQGQGSYGYTF.